What follows is one TCR beta chain and its context. Its antigen is still unknown. The CDR3 consists of 17 residues. Germline V gives CDR1 SGHNT, CDR2 YYREEE (reference sequence). Trimming removed 3 bases from V and 0 bases from J, with 16 bases in between. The PCR made use of 60 Vbeta and 13 Jbeta primers. TCRdb keeps only in-frame clones here, not all; method: immunoSEQ multiplex PCR. The sample lists around 170,000 clones, approximately 80% seen once, with 7% in the top ten. The sample originates from a study of cytomegalovirus exposure and HLA in healthy donors. Regarding the study as a whole: Previous analysis showed most TCR beta V segments were productive about 87% or about 30% of the time. Reports described diagnosis of cytomegalovirus status by the classifier as highly specific and sensitive. In all likelihood, a cluster of highly shared sequence variants was a sequencing artifact.

The clonotype was recovered from a woman aged 40 to 50 in good health and CMV-seropositive. The V call is TRBV5-4, the J call TRBJ1-3; a possible D gene is TRBD1 (6 bases). The sequenced material came from PBMCs. The CDR3 protein is CASSSYRDRSSGNTIYF. The CDR3 coding sequence is TGTGCCAGCAGCTCGTACAGGGACCGTAGCTCTGGAAACACCATATATTTT.